These T cell receptor beta chains were read from a single sample in a study of shared clonotypes between healthy human individuals. This table comes from immunoSEQ multiplex PCR, and its TCRdb copy is limited to in-frame clones, with some not included. Here the sample spans a few million clones, around 92% being singletons. The sequencing sample was made of naive CD4+ T cells from PBMCs. The receptors stem from a man in his late teens or twenties in good health. Some clones in this sample may be carry-over from other donors' samples. Both conserved end residues are part of each CDR3. Fields, in order: V gene, J gene, D gene, CDR3 DNA, CDR3 protein. D genes are given only for firm matches.

v_gene: TRBV10-1; j_gene: TRBJ2-1; d_gene: TRBD2; CDR3nt: TGCGCCAGCAGCGGACTAGCGGGAGGTCGGGAGCAGTTCTTC; CDR3aa: CASSGLAGGREQFF
v_gene: TRBV2; j_gene: TRBJ1-5; d_gene: -; CDR3nt: TGTGCCAGCAGCCCCGGGGACAAGGTCAATCAGCCCCAGCATTTT; CDR3aa: CASSPGDKVNQPQHF
v_gene: TRBV4-2; j_gene: TRBJ2-7; d_gene: -; CDR3nt: TGTGCCAGCAGCCATGGCGGGGACTCCTACGAGCAGTACTTC; CDR3aa: CASSHGGDSYEQYF
v_gene: TRBV2; j_gene: TRBJ2-5; d_gene: TRBD2; CDR3nt: TGTGCCAGCAGCCCCCTACTAGCGGTGGGGGAGACCCAGTACTTC; CDR3aa: CASSPLLAVGETQYF
v_gene: TRBV6-5; j_gene: TRBJ1-4; d_gene: TRBD1; CDR3nt: TGTGCCAGCAGTTACGCCTTGACAGGGAGAGTAGAAAAACTGTTTTTT; CDR3aa: CASSYALTGRVEKLFF
v_gene: TRBV2; j_gene: TRBJ2-2; d_gene: -; CDR3nt: TGTGCCAGCAGTGAAGGCAGGGGAAGGACCGGGGAGCTGTTTTTT; CDR3aa: CASSEGRGRTGELFF
v_gene: TRBV7-9; j_gene: TRBJ2-7; d_gene: TRBD1; CDR3nt: TGTGCCAGCAGCCTAAGGACAGGGGGTCTCCACGAGCAGTACTTC; CDR3aa: CASSLRTGGLHEQYF
v_gene: TRBV28; j_gene: TRBJ2-5; d_gene: -; CDR3nt: TGTGCCAGCACCGGACGGGGAGTGCGGGAGACCCAGTACTTC; CDR3aa: CASTGRGVRETQYF
v_gene: TRBV28; j_gene: TRBJ2-3; d_gene: TRBD2; CDR3nt: TGTGCCAGCAGTCCCCAACTAGCGGGGGGCCGCACAGATACGCAGTATTTT; CDR3aa: CASSPQLAGGRTDTQYF
v_gene: TRBV27; j_gene: TRBJ1-6; d_gene: -; CDR3nt: TGTGCCAGCAGTTATAGGGGGGTGCCGGATTCACCCCTCCACTTT; CDR3aa: CASSYRGVPDSPLHF